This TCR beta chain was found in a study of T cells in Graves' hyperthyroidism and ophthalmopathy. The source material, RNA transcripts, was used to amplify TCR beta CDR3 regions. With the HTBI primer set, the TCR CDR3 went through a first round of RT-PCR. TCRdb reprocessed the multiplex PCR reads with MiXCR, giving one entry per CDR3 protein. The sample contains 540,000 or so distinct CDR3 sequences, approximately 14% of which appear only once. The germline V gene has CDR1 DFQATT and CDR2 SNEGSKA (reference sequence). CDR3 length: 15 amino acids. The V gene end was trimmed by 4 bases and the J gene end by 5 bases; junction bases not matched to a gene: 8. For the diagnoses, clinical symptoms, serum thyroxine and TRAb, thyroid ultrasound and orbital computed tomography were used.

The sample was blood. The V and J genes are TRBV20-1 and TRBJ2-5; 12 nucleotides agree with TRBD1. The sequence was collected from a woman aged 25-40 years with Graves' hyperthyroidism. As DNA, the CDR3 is TGCAGTGCTATTTCCGGGACAGGGGGCAGGGAGACCCAGTACTTC. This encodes CSAISGTGGRETQYF.